This TCR beta chain was obtained from a study of control samples from healthy donors and cancer patients. The table came from immunoSEQ multiplex PCR; TCRdb's copy has only in-frame clones and leaves some out. Here the sample spans about 79,000 clones, 93% being singletons. Trimming cost V 7 bases and J 0 bases; bases outside gene matches: 5. The CDR3 sequence is 15 residues long. In germline, CDR1 is SNHLY, CDR2 FYNNEI. This sequence was found in a woman aged 40 to 50 with lung cancer. The rearrangement uses TRBV2 and TRBJ1-3, with 8 bases aligning to TRBD1. Material for sequencing was PBMCs. DNA for the CDR3: TGTGCCAGCACTGGGGACAGGAGCTCTGGAAACACCATATATTTT. It specifies CASTGDRSSGNTIYF.